Below, 26 T cell receptor beta chains from the same sample are listed, as sequenced in a study of lymphopenia after photon versus proton radiotherapy. This table comes from immunoSEQ multiplex PCR, and its TCRdb copy is limited to in-frame clones, with some not included. Of about 4,900 clones detected, roughly 88% appear once; the ten largest clones hold roughly 25%. The sample was peripheral blood, taken from a patient treated with photon-based radiotherapy. The source is a man older than 75 with cholangiocarcinoma.

The chain uses TRBV6-5 and TRBJ1-2; 7 nucleotides agree with TRBD1. After removal of 2 bases from V and 4 bases from J, the junction contained 4 bases not matched to a gene. The CDR3 has 14 amino acids. In germline, CDR1 is MNHEY, CDR2 SVGAGI. CDR3 sequence reads: CASSYAGGGYGYTF. The CDR3 DNA reads as TGTGCCAGCAGTTACGCAGGGGGAGGCTATGGCTACACCTTC.

The chain uses TRBV6-6 and TRBJ2-3; no firm D call. There are 14 residues in the CDR3. Per the germline V gene, CDR1 is MNHNY and CDR2 is SVGAGI (reference sequence). V shed 7 bases and J shed 1 base, with 12 bases lying between them. CDR3 sequence: CASNPNRGTDTQYF. The DNA for the CDR3 is TGTGCCAGCAATCCTAACCGGGGCACAGATACGCAGTATTTT.

This sequence joins TRBV7-9 and TRBJ2-5; D is unresolved. The V end lost 1 base, the J end lost 5 bases, and 14 bases lay between the germline ends. The germline V gene has CDR1 SEHNR and CDR2 FQNEAQ (reference sequence). There are 15 residues in the CDR3. The CDR3 nucleotides read TGTGCCAGCAGCTTAGGGCTAGTTGAATCGGAGACCCAGTACTTC. Translation: CASSLGLVESETQYF.

The chain couples TRBV27 to TRBJ1-6, with D unresolved. Trimming took 4 bases from V and 4 from J, leaving 11 bases between them. The CDR3 contains 15 residues. The germline gives CDR1 MNHEY, CDR2 SMNVEV (reference sequence). In nucleotides, the CDR3 is TGTGCCAGCAGTTCCCTCAGAATTTATAATTCACCCCTCCACTTT. Its protein is CASSSLRIYNSPLHF.

V and J are TRBV9 and TRBJ2-3; 14 bases are a match to TRBD2. This CDR3 has 16 amino acids. Germline CDR1 and CDR2: SGDLS and YYNGEE. V lost 3 bases to trimming and J lost 6 bases; unmatched junction nucleotides: 6. The CDR3 sequence: CASSEGLAGVRDTQYF. The CDR3 DNA follows: TGTGCCAGCAGCGAGGGACTAGCGGGGGTCCGGGATACGCAGTATTTT.

This rearrangement joins TRBV11-2 to TRBJ2-5, with D hard to call. Trimming pared 5 bases from V and 5 bases from J, leaving 12 bases between. Germline values: CDR1 SGHAT, CDR2 FQNNGV. The CDR3 has 13 residues. The CDR3 protein is CASSKRVGETQYF. The CDR3 DNA is TGTGCCAGCAGCAAACGGGTGGGCGAGACCCAGTACTTC.

This chain links TRBV5-1 with TRBJ2-1, with 7 bases identical to TRBD1. Germline lookup yields CDR1 SGHRS and CDR2 YFSETQ. J was trimmed by 6 bases and V by 4 bases; bases with no gene match: 13. This CDR3 spans 16 amino acids. CDR3 amino acids: CASSPSQRQGPNEQFF. The CDR3 bases are TGCGCCAGCAGCCCAAGTCAGCGACAGGGCCCCAATGAGCAGTTCTTC.

V usage is TRBV15 and J usage is TRBJ2-1; D is possibly TRBD1 or TRBD2 (6 bases each). The germline V gene encodes CDR1 LNHNV and CDR2 YYDKDF (reference sequence). This CDR3 has 14 amino acids. Trimming took 0 bases from V and 6 from J, leaving 9 bases between them. CDR3 DNA sequence: TGTGCCACCAGCAGAGACAGGGGAGGCAATGAGCAGTTCTTC. This translates into CATSRDRGGNEQFF.

The chain joins TRBV5-1 to TRBJ2-7; D may be TRBD1 (8 bases). This CDR3 is 15 amino acids long. Germline V gives CDR1 SGHRS, CDR2 YFSETQ. V was cut by 4 bases and J by 3 bases, with 17 bases left in between. CDR3 residues: CASSQGQGLHYEQYF. DNA for the CDR3: TGCGCCAGCAGCCAAGGACAGGGACTACACTACGAGCAGTACTTC.

The rearrangement links TRBV28 to TRBJ1-4, with a possible D match to TRBD1 (5 bases). V was cut by 2 bases and J by 7 bases, with 14 bases left in between. Germline loops: CDR1 MDHEN, CDR2 SYDVKM. The CDR3 length is 15 residues. CDR3 in amino acids: CASSLPQGGSEKLFF. The DNA for the CDR3 is TGTGCCAGCAGTTTACCCCAGGGAGGGTCTGAAAAACTGTTTTTT.

V and J are TRBV30 and TRBJ1-1, with D unresolved. The CDR3 is made up of 12 amino acids. Trimming pared 0 bases from V and 4 bases from J, leaving 6 bases between. Germline V gene sequence: CDR1 GTSNPN, CDR2 SVGIG (reference sequence). The CDR3 DNA reads TGTGCCTGGAGTGTCCATATCACTGAAGCTTTCTTT. Its translation is CAWSVHITEAFF.

This chain links TRBV28 with TRBJ1-1; 7 nucleotides line up with TRBD1. The germline V gene has CDR1 MDHEN and CDR2 SYDVKM. Trimming at V came to 4 bases and at J to 3 bases, leaving 5 bases not matched to a gene. This CDR3 is built from 14 residues. The CDR3 here is CASSSGQHYTEAFF. Here the CDR3 DNA reads TGTGCCAGCAGTTCGGGACAGCACTACACTGAAGCTTTCTTT.

The genes are TRBV14 and TRBJ2-3; possibly TRBD1 for D (6 bases). CDR3 length: 14 residues. Germline V gives CDR1 SGHDN, CDR2 FVKESK. The V gene lost 5 bases and the J gene lost 5 bases, with 14 bases spanning the gap. The CDR3 protein is CASSRAGAEDTQYF. CDR3 DNA: TGTGCCAGCAGCAGGGCAGGGGCCGAAGATACGCAGTATTTT.

The V gene is TRBV28, the J gene TRBJ2-5; D is ambiguous. The germline gives CDR1 MDHEN, CDR2 SYDVKM. Trimming removed 1 base from V and 1 base from J, with 7 bases in between. The CDR3 loop spans 14 amino acids. The CDR3 loop reads CASSLSGRQETQYF. The DNA for the CDR3 is TGTGCCAGCAGTTTATCGGGCCGCCAAGAGACCCAGTACTTC.

This rearrangement joins TRBV5-1 to TRBJ2-5; D is possibly TRBD1 (5 bases). The CDR3 runs 16 residues. Germline V gene data show CDR1 as SGHRS and CDR2 as YFSETQ. Trimming removed 1 base at V and 1 base at J, with 14 bases between. CDR3 in amino acids: CASSLIGAGAQETQYF. The CDR3 nucleotides are TGCGCCAGCAGCTTGATAGGGGCAGGAGCCCAAGAGACCCAGTACTTC.

The chain employs TRBV19 and TRBJ2-3; a possible D gene is TRBD2 (6 bases). Germline V gene sequence: CDR1 LNHDA, CDR2 SQIVND (reference sequence). CDR3 length equals 12 residues. Trimming took off 8 bases at V and 4 bases at J, with 10 bases between the two ends. CDR3 nucleotide sequence: TGTGCCAGTGGCCGCGGGGCAGATACGCAGTATTTT. Its protein product is CASGRGADTQYF.

The V call is TRBV27, the J call TRBJ2-7; 9 nucleotides agree with TRBD1. The CDR3 runs 15 residues. Trimming took 7 bases from V and 2 from J; bases not matched to a gene: 9. The germline CDR1 and CDR2 sequences are MNHEY and SMNVEV (reference sequence). CDR3 amino acids: CASMKPGTGTYEQYF. In nucleotides, the CDR3 is TGTGCCAGCATGAAACCCGGGACAGGGACCTACGAGCAGTACTTC.

This clone appeared a single time. The CDR3 sequence is CASSLLSGTGSNEQYF. The CDR3 region has the DNA TGCGCCAGCAGCTTACTCTCCGGGACAGGCTCTAACGAGCAGTACTTC. The chain has TRBV5-1 and TRBJ2-7, with 8 bases lining up with TRBD1. This CDR3 has 16 amino acids. Germline V gene lookup returns CDR1 SGHRS and CDR2 YFSETQ. J lost 5 bases, V lost 2 bases, and 12 bases had no gene match.

The V call is TRBV7-7, the J call TRBJ2-5, with D possibly TRBD2 on 5 matching bases. Trimming cost V 5 bases and J 5 bases, with 15 bases left between them. This CDR3 contains 14 residues. Germline CDR1 reads SSHAT; CDR2 reads FNYEAQ (reference sequence). As DNA, the CDR3 is TGTGCCAGCAGCCCTGAGGGTGGTAGTGAGACCCAGTACTTC. Translating it yields CASSPEGGSETQYF.

The chain joins TRBV30 to TRBJ1-2; D gene ambiguous. Trimming removed 8 bases from V and 0 bases from J, with 7 bases in between. Germline V gene lookup returns CDR1 GTSNPN and CDR2 SVGIG (reference sequence). This CDR3 region has 11 residues. The CDR3 nucleotides are TGTGCCCAAGGAGCTAACTATGGCTACACCTTC. It is translated as CAQGANYGYTF.

This clone turned up a few times. V and J are TRBV19 and TRBJ1-2, with 8 bases aligning to TRBD1. This CDR3 is 15 amino acids long. Looked up from germline, CDR1 is LNHDA and CDR2 is SQIVND (reference sequence). V lost 7 bases, J lost 0 bases, and 7 bases stayed unmatched. CDR3 loop: CASTEAGGTNYGYTF. The CDR3 DNA is TGTGCCAGTACTGAAGCAGGGGGCACTAACTATGGCTACACCTTC. Full variable domain (remainder filled in from reference TRBV19 and TRBJ1-2): DGGITQSPKYLFRKEGQNVTLSCEQNLNHDAMYWYRQDPGQGLRLIYYSQIVNDFQKGDIAEGYSVSREKKESFPLTVTSAQKNPTAFYLCASTEAGGTNYGYTFGSGTRLTVV.

V and J are TRBV5-1 and TRBJ2-1, with D unresolved. This CDR3 region has 15 residues. Deletions cut 3 bases from V and 1 base from J, with 11 bases between. Germline V gene data show CDR1 as SGHRS and CDR2 as YFSETQ. The DNA of the CDR3 is TGCGCCAGCAGCTCAGAGCCGGAGTCCTACAATGAGCAGTTCTTC. It translates to CASSSEPESYNEQFF.

The chain uses TRBV6-1 and TRBJ1-2, with 7 bases that match TRBD1. The germline V gene encodes CDR1 MNHNS and CDR2 SASEGT. V shed 4 bases, J shed 8 bases, and the junction held 4 bases outside the gene matches. The CDR3 is made up of 12 amino acids. CDR3 nucleotide sequence: TGTGCCAGCAGTGGACAGGGCTGGGGCTACACCTTC. Residues: CASSGQGWGYTF.

This clone was picked up one time. The rearrangement links TRBV28 to TRBJ1-1; 7 nucleotides match TRBD1. V gave up 4 bases and J gave up 5 bases; unmatched junction bases: 7. From germline, CDR1 is MDHEN and CDR2 SYDVKM. The CDR3 has 14 amino acids. In nucleotides, the CDR3 is TGTGCCAGCAGTTGGGGCAGGGGGGGAACTGAAGCTTTCTTT. The encoded protein is CASSWGRGGTEAFF.

This chain joins TRBV19 and TRBJ1-2; D not certain. Germline V CDR1 and CDR2: LNHDA, SQIVND (reference sequence). V was pared by 3 bases and J by 4 bases, with 15 bases between. There are 15 residues in the CDR3. The CDR3 bases are TGTGCCAGTAGTATCAGTATAGACCCCGCCTATGGCTACACCTTC. Its protein product is CASSISIDPAYGYTF.

The chain uses TRBV6-4 and TRBJ2-3; no clear D. This CDR3 has 14 residues. V lost 0 bases and J 7 bases, leaving 11 bases between the germline ends. Germline lookup yields CDR1 MRHNA and CDR2 SNTAGT. The CDR3 DNA is TGTGCCAGCAGTGACTCGATCGGATCACATACGCAGTATTTT. The encoded protein is CASSDSIGSHTQYF.